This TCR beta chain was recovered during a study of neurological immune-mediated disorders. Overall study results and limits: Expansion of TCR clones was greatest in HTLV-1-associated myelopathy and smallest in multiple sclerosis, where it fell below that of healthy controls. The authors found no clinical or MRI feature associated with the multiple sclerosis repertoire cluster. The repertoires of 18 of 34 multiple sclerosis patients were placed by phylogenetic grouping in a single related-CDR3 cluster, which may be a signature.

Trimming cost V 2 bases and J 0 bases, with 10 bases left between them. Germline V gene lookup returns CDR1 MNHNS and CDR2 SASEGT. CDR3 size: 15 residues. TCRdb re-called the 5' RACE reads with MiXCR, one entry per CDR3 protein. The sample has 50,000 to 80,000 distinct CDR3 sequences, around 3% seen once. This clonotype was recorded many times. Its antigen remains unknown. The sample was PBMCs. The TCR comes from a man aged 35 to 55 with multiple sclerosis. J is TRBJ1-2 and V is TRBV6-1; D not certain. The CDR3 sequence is CASSELSRTNYGYTF. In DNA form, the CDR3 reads TGTGCCAGCAGTGAATTATCGCGTACTAACTATGGCTACACCTTC.